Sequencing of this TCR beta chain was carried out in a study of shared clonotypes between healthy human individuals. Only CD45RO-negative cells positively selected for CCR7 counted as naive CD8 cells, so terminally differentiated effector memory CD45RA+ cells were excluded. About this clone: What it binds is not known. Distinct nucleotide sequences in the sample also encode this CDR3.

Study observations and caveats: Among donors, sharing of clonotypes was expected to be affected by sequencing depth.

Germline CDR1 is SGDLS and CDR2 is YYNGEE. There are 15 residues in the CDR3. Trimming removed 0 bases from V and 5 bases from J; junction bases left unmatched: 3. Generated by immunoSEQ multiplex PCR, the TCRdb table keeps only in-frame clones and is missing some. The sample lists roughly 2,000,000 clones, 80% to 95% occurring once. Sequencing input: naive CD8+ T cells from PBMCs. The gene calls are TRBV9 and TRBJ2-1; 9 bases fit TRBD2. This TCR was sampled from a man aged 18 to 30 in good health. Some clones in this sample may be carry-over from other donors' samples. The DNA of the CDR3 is TGTGCCAGCAGCGTAGTTGCTAGCGGGAACAATGAGCAGTTCTTC. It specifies CASSVVASGNNEQFF.